The T cell receptor (beta chain) under discussion was sequenced for a study of CXCR3-negative and CXCR3-positive naive CD8 T cells. Study outcomes and limitations: Naive cells that were CXCR3-positive had more hydrophobic TRB CDR3s (compared with CXCR3-negative naive cells).

UMI-labeled 5' RACE TRB cDNA libraries were prepared from the cells. For each CDR3 protein, TCRdb gives one entry from its re-call of the 5' RACE reads, without DNA. This sample contains over 55,000 distinct CDR3 sequences. Notes on this clonotype: Its matching antigen is unknown.

The CDR3 has 15 amino acids. From germline, CDR1 is SGHTA and CDR2 FQGNSA. Input material: naive CXCR3+ CD8+ T cells from blood. As to subset: CD45RO-CCR7+CD27+CD95- naive CD8+ T cells expressing CXCR3 (TNR3+). The chain employs TRBV7-2 and TRBJ2-7. The receptor's source is a human donor in good health. Some clones in this sample may be carry-over from other donors' samples. The CDR3 reads CASSFLAGSTYEQYF.